This is a list of T cell receptor beta chains from one sample in a study of T cell responses to AZD1222 COVID-19 vaccine. Here immunoSEQ multiplex PCR was the method, and the copy in TCRdb shows in-frame clones only, minus some. Among around 77,000 clones, roughly 84% were seen once, and the ten largest hold 24%. The sample here was peripheral blood, taken on day 0 of AZD1222 vaccination. These receptors were collected from an adult in good health. The CDR3 runs from the conserved cysteine through the conserved F or W. A D gene is named only where the DNA matches it firmly. Clone size is given for some rows only: seen once, a few or many times, or a class if the clone is expanded.

CDR3 length	V gene	J gene	clone size	D gene	CDR3 DNA	CDR3 protein
13	TRBV30	TRBJ1-1	NA	TRBD1	TGTGCCTGGGGGACAGATATGAACACTGAAGCTTTCTTT	CAWGTDMNTEAFF
16	TRBV5-4	TRBJ2-1	NA	TRBD1	TGTGCCAGCAGCTCCACCGGGACAGGGTTCTACAATGAGCAGTTCTTC	CASSSTGTGFYNEQFF
13	TRBV29-1	TRBJ1-1	NA	TRBD1	TGCAGCGTCCACCGACAGGGGAACACTGAAGCTTTCTTT	CSVHRQGNTEAFF
16	TRBV9	TRBJ1-2	once	NA	TGTGCCAGCAGTGCCGTCTTAGGGGCCCCTAACTATGGCTACACCTTC	CASSAVLGAPNYGYTF
15	TRBV9	TRBJ2-3	NA	NA	TGTGCCAGCAGCGTTAACAGCGCTAGCACAGATACGCAGTATTTT	CASSVNSASTDTQYF
17	TRBV4-3	TRBJ2-5	NA	TRBD2	TGCGCCAGCAGCCAAGATATTATAGGCGGGGGACAAGAGACCCAGTACTTC	CASSQDIIGGGQETQYF
13	TRBV7-2	TRBJ1-4	NA	NA	TGTGCCAGCAGCTTAGGGACAAGGGAAAAACTGTTTTTT	CASSLGTREKLFF
14	TRBV7-9	TRBJ1-2	NA	TRBD1	TGTGCCAGCAGCTCCGCGGACAGGGTAGGCGGCTACACCTTC	CASSSADRVGGYTF
16	TRBV5-6	TRBJ2-7	NA	TRBD1	TGTGCCAGCAGCCTCGGGACAGGGGAGGGATCCTACGAGCAGTACTTC	CASSLGTGEGSYEQYF
13	TRBV4-1	TRBJ1-2	NA	NA	TGCGCCAGCAGCCAGCGGGGGGTGATAGGCTACACCTTC	CASSQRGVIGYTF
16	TRBV11-2	TRBJ1-2	NA	TRBD1	TGTGCCAGCAGCCGAGACAGAGGGACAGGGGAAAACGGCTACACCTTC	CASSRDRGTGENGYTF
14	TRBV30	TRBJ1-5	NA	NA	TGTGCCTGGAGTGAGGGGACGGCTGATCAGCCCCAGCATTTT	CAWSEGTADQPQHF
15	TRBV18	TRBJ1-3	NA	NA	TGTGCCAGCTTAGTCTCCCAGGCGGCTGGAAACACCATATATTTT	CASLVSQAAGNTIYF
15	TRBV5-6	TRBJ1-3	once	TRBD1	TGTGCCAGCAACCCGCGTGGACAGGGCGGAAACACCATATATTTT	CASNPRGQGGNTIYF
15	TRBV7-2	TRBJ2-5	NA	NA	TGTGCCAGCAGCTTAGACGGCCAGAAATGGGAGACCCAGTACTTC	CASSLDGQKWETQYF
13	TRBV6-1	TRBJ1-1	few	NA	TGTGCCAGCAGTGAACAGGGGATCACTGAAGCTTTCTTT	CASSEQGITEAFF
14	TRBV28	TRBJ2-3	NA	NA	TGTGCCAGCAGCCCCGGTTTCGCCACAGATACGCAGTATTTT	CASSPGFATDTQYF
17	TRBV4-1	TRBJ1-1	NA	TRBD1	TGCGCCAGCACCCAGGGGGCTCCTCTAGGGACGAACACTGAAGCTTTCTTT	CASTQGAPLGTNTEAFF
15	TRBV19	TRBJ2-1	NA	TRBD2	TGTGCCAGTACCACAACTAGCGGGGGGCGCAATGAGCAGTTCTTC	CASTTTSGGRNEQFF
16	TRBV29-1	TRBJ1-1	once	TRBD1	TGCAGCGTTGAGTTTGGGTACAGGGGAGCAGGCACTGAAGCTTTCTTT	CSVEFGYRGAGTEAFF
12	TRBV30	TRBJ1-1	NA	TRBD1	TGTGCCTGGAGTCGGCAGGGGGTAGAAGCTTTCTTT	CAWSRQGVEAFF
13	TRBV19	TRBJ1-2	NA	TRBD1	TGTGCCAGTAGTACGGGACAGGGAAGCGGCTACACCTTC	CASSTGQGSGYTF
14	TRBV18	TRBJ1-5	NA	TRBD1	TGTGCCAGCTCACCCGGGACAGACAATCAGCCCCAGCATTTT	CASSPGTDNQPQHF
15	TRBV3-1/TRBV3-2	TRBJ1-5	NA	NA	TGTGCCAGCAGCCAAGCTGCAGCAGGCAATCAGCCCCAGCATTTT	CASSQAAAGNQPQHF
16	TRBV21-1	TRBJ1-5	NA	NA	TGTGCCAGCAGCAGTGACAGGGGGTATAGCAATCAGCCCCAGCATTTT	CASSSDRGYSNQPQHF
13	TRBV2	TRBJ2-2	NA	NA	TGTGCCAGCAAGAGAGAGAACACCGGGGAGCTGTTTTTT	CASKRENTGELFF
14	TRBV28	TRBJ1-3	once	TRBD1	TGTGCCAGCAGATGGACAGGGGGAGGAAACACCATATATTTT	CASRWTGGGNTIYF
17	TRBV4-3	TRBJ2-1	NA	TRBD1	TGCGCCAGCAGCCAAGATTCAGGACAGGATGGCGCAATGAGGCAGTTCTTC	CASSQDSGQDGAMRQFF
12	TRBV5-1	TRBJ2-7	NA	TRBD1	TGCGCCAGCAGGCCCACAGGGGACGAGCAGTACTTC	CASRPTGDEQYF
13	TRBV6-1	TRBJ1-2	NA	NA	TGTGCCAGCAGTGAGGGAGGGGCCTCCGGCTACACCTTC	CASSEGGASGYTF
14	TRBV19	TRBJ2-7	once	NA	TGTGCCAGTAGTTCACAGAACGGCTTAAACGAGCAGTACTTC	CASSSQNGLNEQYF
16	TRBV18	TRBJ1-1	once	NA	TGTGCCAGCTCACCACCGTGGGTGGGGGCGAACACTGAAGCTTTCTTT	CASSPPWVGANTEAFF
15	TRBV3-1/TRBV3-2	TRBJ1-2	NA	TRBD1	TGTGCCAGCAGCCAAGGGACAGGGGGCAACTATGGCTACACCTTC	CASSQGTGGNYGYTF
13	TRBV3-1/TRBV3-2	TRBJ2-4	NA	NA	TGTGCCAGCAGCCCCGACGGCAAAAACATTCAGTACTTC	CASSPDGKNIQYF
16	TRBV9	TRBJ2-2	NA	TRBD2	TGTGCCAGCAGCTCCTCAGCCGGGACTAGCGTCGGGGAGCTGTTTTTT	CASSSSAGTSVGELFF
18	TRBV5-3	TRBJ1-2	NA	NA	TGTGCCAGAAGAACCGGGACCGGTGCTATGGACAAGTTATGTGGCTACACCTTC	CARRTGTGAMDKLCGYTF
11	TRBV20-1	TRBJ1-1	NA	NA	TGCAGTGCAGAATTGAACACTGAAGCTTTCTTT	CSAELNTEAFF
15	TRBV5-1	TRBJ1-1	NA	NA	TGCGCCAGCAGCTTGAGCGGCAGGTCGAACACTGAAGCTTTCTTT	CASSLSGRSNTEAFF
17	TRBV9	TRBJ1-2	NA	NA	TGTGCCAGCAGCTCTCCAATAACAGGGTTGCCCTCTTATGGCTACACCTTC	CASSSPITGLPSYGYTF
14	TRBV20-1	TRBJ2-6	NA	NA	TGCAGTGCTAGTGTTGTCTCTGGGGCCAACGTCCTGACTTTC	CSASVVSGANVLTF
16	TRBV4-2	TRBJ1-3	NA	NA	TGTGCCAGCAGCCAGCTATCAGGAGACTCTGGAAACACCATATATTTT	CASSQLSGDSGNTIYF
13	TRBV3-1/TRBV3-2	TRBJ1-2	NA	NA	TGTGCCAGCAGCCAAAAGTATAACTATGGCTACACCTTC	CASSQKYNYGYTF
15	TRBV10-1	TRBJ2-7	NA	TRBD2	TGCGCCAGCAGTGAAGGAGGGACTAGCGGGGACGAGCAGTACTTC	CASSEGGTSGDEQYF
14	TRBV7-9	TRBJ2-7	NA	TRBD1	TGTGCCAGCAGCTCAAGGGACAGGGGAGAGGAGCAGTACTTC	CASSSRDRGEEQYF
16	TRBV6-1	TRBJ2-6	NA	TRBD1	TGTGCCAGCAGTGATTTGACAGGGCGTGGGGCCAACGTCCTGACTTTC	CASSDLTGRGANVLTF
17	TRBV2	TRBJ1-1	NA	NA	TGTGCCAGCAGTGAAAGGCTCACAGGACTGGGTTTGACTGAAGCTTTCTTT	CASSERLTGLGLTEAFF
17	TRBV7-9	TRBJ1-1	NA	NA	TGTGCCAGCAGGGGCGGCAGGGGCTTTGGACAAAACACTGAAGCTTTCTTT	CASRGGRGFGQNTEAFF
15	TRBV3-1/TRBV3-2	TRBJ2-4	NA	NA	TGTGCCAGCAGCCAAGGTTCCAGACCCAAAAACATTCAGTACTTC	CASSQGSRPKNIQYF
11	TRBV6-2/TRBV6-3	TRBJ1-4	once	NA	TGTGCCAGCAGTTCCGGGGTCCAACTGTTTTTT	CASSSGVQLFF
13	TRBV7-8	TRBJ1-5	NA	NA	TGTGCCAGCAGCTCAAACCCACATCAGCCCCAGCATTTT	CASSSNPHQPQHF
13	TRBV4-1	TRBJ2-7	once	TRBD1	TGCGCCAGCAGCCGAGACAGGGGATACGAGCAGTACTTC	CASSRDRGYEQYF
13	TRBV7-3	TRBJ2-5	NA	TRBD2	TGTGCCAGCAGCCGGGGACTACTAGAGACCCAGTACTTC	CASSRGLLETQYF
15	TRBV5-1	TRBJ2-3	NA	NA	TGCGCCAGCAGCCCCGTCGGGGGGACAGCAGATACGCAGTATTTT	CASSPVGGTADTQYF
14	TRBV4-3	TRBJ1-3	NA	NA	TGCGCCAGCAGCCAAGTATCAGGGGTAAACACCATATATTTT	CASSQVSGVNTIYF